Shown below are 31 T cell receptor beta chains from a single sample sequenced in a study of blood T cell repertoires in COVID-19. TCRdb keeps only in-frame clones here, not all; method: immunoSEQ multiplex PCR. Among roughly 40,000 clones listed, 90% were seen once. The material sequenced was peripheral blood. Every receptor here comes from a human donor in a cohort sampled during active COVID-19.

The chain links TRBV3-1 (or the pseudogene TRBV3-2) to TRBJ2-3; D is possibly TRBD2 (6 bases). V lost 2 bases and J 0 bases, leaving 12 bases between the germline ends. This CDR3 has 16 amino acids. Germline CDR1 LGHDT, CDR2 YNNKEL (reference sequence). The CDR3 bases are TGTGCCAGCAGCCAACTAGCGTCGATAAGCACAGATACGCAGTATTTT. This gives the protein CASSQLASISTDTQYF.

The genes are TRBV19 and TRBJ2-7; 8 nucleotides match TRBD1. Per the germline V gene, CDR1 is LNHDA and CDR2 is SQIVND (reference sequence). The length of the CDR3 is 15 residues. Unmatched junction bases numbered 8, after V lost 3 bases and J lost 4 bases. CDR3 coding DNA: TGTGCCAGTAGTATTGACAGGGGATTGGGGTACGAGCAGTACTTC. Its protein product is CASSIDRGLGYEQYF. The entire variable domain, with the rest obtained from reference TRBV19 and TRBJ2-7, is as follows: DGGITQSPKYLFRKEGQNVTLSCEQNLNHDAMYWYRQDPGQGLRLIYYSQIVNDFQKGDIAEGYSVSREKKESFPLTVTSAQKNPTAFYLCASSIDRGLGYEQYFGPGTRLTVT.

This chain joins TRBV7-2 and TRBJ2-1; the match to TRBD1 covers 9 bases. Trimming took 2 bases from V and 0 from J; bases not matched to a gene: 8. The CDR3 has 18 residues. Germline CDR1 SGHTA, CDR2 FQGNSA. CDR3 DNA: TGTGCCAGCAGCTTAAATACAGGGGGCCTGAGCTCCTACAATGAGCAGTTCTTC. Translating it yields CASSLNTGGLSSYNEQFF.

In nucleotides, the CDR3 is TGTGCCAGCAGCTTACAGTTACTATCGGGAGGGCCAGTCTACAATGAGCAGTTCTTC. Protein: CASSLQLLSGGPVYNEQFF. This chain uses TRBV5-6 with TRBJ2-1; TRBD2 aligns across 8 bases. J gave up 3 bases and V 2 bases, and 16 bases lay outside the gene matches. The CDR3 has 19 residues. Germline CDR1 is SGHDT and CDR2 is YYEEEE.

The chain recombines TRBV15 with TRBJ2-3, with TRBD2 identical over 10 bases. This CDR3 region has 16 residues. The V gene's germline CDR1 is LNHNV and CDR2 YYDKDF (reference sequence). V was pared by 3 bases and J by 0 bases, with 3 bases of the junction left unmatched. The CDR3, as DNA: TGTGCCACCAGCAGTCTAGCGGGAGCTAGCACAGATACGCAGTATTTT. Residues: CATSSLAGASTDTQYF.

This clone is a singleton in its sample. The genes are TRBV30 and TRBJ1-5, with a tentative D call TRBD1 (5 bases). The germline V gene has CDR1 GTSNPN and CDR2 SVGIG (reference sequence). This CDR3 region has 13 residues. Trimming left V 4 bases short and J 3 bases short, with 10 bases between. CDR3 residues: CAWTQGYNQPQHF. In DNA, the CDR3 is TGTGCCTGGACTCAGGGTTACAATCAGCCCCAGCATTTT.

The chain has TRBV6-1 and TRBJ2-7, with TRBD2 matching over 8 bases. This CDR3 has 18 amino acids. V dropped 0 bases and J dropped 2; count of bases not matched to a gene: 12. CDR1 and CDR2 (germline): MNHNS, SASEGT. This chain's CDR3 is CASSEALLWSSGPYEQYF. CDR3 coding DNA: TGTGCCAGCAGTGAAGCGCTACTGTGGTCTAGCGGGCCCTACGAGCAGTACTTC.

The chain carries TRBV6-5 and TRBJ2-5, with D possibly matching TRBD1 (7 bases). The CDR3 spans 14 residues. CDR1 is MNHEY, CDR2 SVGAGI, per germline. V was shortened by 6 bases and J by 4 bases, with 15 bases between the two germline ends. CDR3 sequence: CASRVRGRGETQYF. In DNA, the CDR3 is TGTGCCAGCAGGGTGAGGGGGCGGGGAGAGACCCAGTACTTC.

V usage is TRBV7-2 and J usage is TRBJ2-5, with 8 nucleotides matching TRBD1. The V segment lost 1 base and the J segment 5 bases; nucleotides outside the gene matches: 6. The length of the CDR3 is 15 residues. CDR1 SGHTA and CDR2 FQGNSA come from the germline V gene. CDR3 sequence (DNA): TGTGCCAGCAGCTTAGGCCCAGGGGGCGCCGAGACCCAGTACTTC. Protein product: CASSLGPGGAETQYF.

This clone has only one observation. The chain is built from TRBV7-2 and TRBJ2-5, with 11 bases identical to TRBD1. The J segment lost 2 bases and the V segment lost 4 bases, leaving 3 bases of the junction unmatched. The length of the CDR3 is 15 residues. The germline V gene has CDR1 SGHTA and CDR2 FQGNSA. CDR3 residues: CASSSGQGVQETQYF. As DNA, the CDR3 is TGTGCCAGCAGCTCGGGACAGGGGGTACAAGAGACCCAGTACTTC.

This clone was detected only once. V usage is TRBV18 and J usage is TRBJ2-7, with 7 bases that match TRBD1. Per the germline V gene, CDR1 is KGHSH and CDR2 is LQKENI. Trimming at V came to 2 bases and at J to 1 base, leaving 5 bases not matched to a gene. The CDR3 sequence is 15 residues long. The CDR3 bases are TGTGCCAGCTCACCAGGGACAGTGGAATCCTACGAGCAGTACTTC. Translation: CASSPGTVESYEQYF.

The rearrangement links TRBV4-3 to TRBJ2-2, with 7 bases identical to TRBD2. The CDR3 is 16 residues long. Germline values: CDR1 LGHNA, CDR2 YSLEER. The V and J ends lost 3 bases and 4 bases, in that order; junction bases with no gene match: 8. CDR3 loop: CASSQSAGIATGELFF. DNA of the CDR3: TGCGCCAGCAGCCAGTCAGCGGGAATTGCCACCGGGGAGCTGTTTTTT.

The chain joins TRBV5-4 to TRBJ2-3; 8 nucleotides align to TRBD2. This CDR3 region has 15 residues. Germline V gene sequence: CDR1 SGHNT, CDR2 YYREEE (reference sequence). The ends lost 3 bases at V and 1 base at J; junction bases unmatched: 4. The CDR3 DNA reads as TGTGCCAGCAGCTCGCGGGAGGAGCGCACAGATACGCAGTATTTT. Amino acid sequence: CASSSREERTDTQYF.

This chain links TRBV5-1 with TRBJ2-7; 8 bases match TRBD1. J gave up 4 bases and V 1 base, and 1 base lay outside the gene matches. The CDR3 contains 13 residues. Germline V gene data show CDR1 as SGHRS and CDR2 as YFSETQ. The DNA for the CDR3 is TGCGCCAGCAGCTTGACAGGGGGATACGAGCAGTACTTC. This encodes CASSLTGGYEQYF.

The chain carries TRBV6-5 and TRBJ2-7; no definite D call. V was clipped by 2 bases and J by 1 base, with 15 bases between them. The CDR3 contains 16 residues. Germline V gene sequence: CDR1 MNHEY, CDR2 SVGAGI. In DNA form, the CDR3 reads TGTGCCAGCAGTTACGATTCGGCGGCACTTTCCTACGAGCAGTACTTC. Amino acids: CASSYDSAALSYEQYF.

The rearrangement joins TRBV7-9 to TRBJ2-5; the D gene is possibly TRBD2 (5 bases). Trimming left V 1 base short and J 7 bases short, with 10 bases between. The CDR3 covers 13 residues. Per the germline V gene, CDR1 is SEHNR and CDR2 is FQNEAQ (reference sequence). CDR3 DNA: TGTGCCAGCAGCTTAGGGTCCGGAGGGACCCAGTACTTC. Translation: CASSLGSGGTQYF.

The chain links TRBV9 to TRBJ2-7, with D tentatively TRBD1 (6 bases). Trimming stripped 3 bases from V and 6 bases from J, with 13 bases between. Germline V gives CDR1 SGDLS, CDR2 YYNGEE. This CDR3 is 13 amino acids long. CDR3 bases: TGTGCCAGCAGCGCCGGAAGGGGGAGCGAGCAGTACTTC. Its translation: CASSAGRGSEQYF.

The CDR3 reads CASSAQQGAIAEAFF. The CDR3 DNA sequence: TGTGCCAGCAGCGCCCAACAGGGGGCGATCGCTGAAGCTTTCTTT. The chain couples TRBV7-2 to TRBJ1-1; TRBD1 matches 9 bases. The CDR3 totals 15 residues. V lost 5 bases, J lost 6 bases, and 10 bases stayed unmatched. Germline V gives CDR1 SGHTA, CDR2 FQGNSA.

This chain connects TRBV7-2 to TRBJ2-7; 7 nucleotides match TRBD2. Losses at the gene ends were 5 bases for V and 2 bases for J; bases not matched to a gene: 3. From germline, CDR1 is SGHTA and CDR2 FQGNSA. The CDR3 runs 13 residues. This CDR3 reads CASSTSGTYEQYF. The CDR3 DNA sequence: TGTGCCAGCAGCACCAGCGGGACCTACGAGCAGTACTTC. The variable domain in full, completed from reference TRBV7-2 and TRBJ2-7, reads GAGVSQSPSNKVTEKGKDVELRCDPISGHTALYWYRQSLGQGLEFLIYFQGNSAPDKSGLPSDRFSAERTGGSVSTLTIQRTQQEDSAVYLCASSTSGTYEQYFGPGTRLTVT.

The CDR3 nucleotides are TGTGCCAGCAGCTTAGCCCGACAGCGATCGAACACTGAAGCTTTCTTT. This sequence encodes CASSLARQRSNTEAFF. The chain couples TRBV11-2 to TRBJ1-1, with D tentatively TRBD1 (5 bases). CDR1 SGHAT and CDR2 FQNNGV come from the germline V gene. The CDR3 length is 16 residues. The V gene lost 1 base and the J gene lost 1 base, with 13 bases spanning the gap.

This clone showed up just a few times. V usage is TRBV27 and J usage is TRBJ2-2; D might be TRBD2 (6 bases). The germline V gene encodes CDR1 MNHEY and CDR2 SMNVEV (reference sequence). The CDR3 length is 17 residues. Trimming pared 6 bases from V and 5 bases from J, leaving 22 bases between. CDR3 DNA: TGTGCCAGCAGCCCGGGAGCTAGTTTCGGAAGTACCGGGGAGCTGTTTTTT. Its protein is CASSPGASFGSTGELFF.

This clone was recorded only once. This chain links TRBV9 with TRBJ2-7; 8 nucleotides line up with TRBD2. Germline trimming cut 0 bases from V and 7 bases from J; bases unmatched to any gene: 12. This CDR3 is built from 16 residues. Germline V CDR1 and CDR2: SGDLS, YYNGEE. The CDR3 sequence: CASSVDSSSGFEEQYF. CDR3 bases: TGTGCCAGCAGCGTAGATTCGTCTAGCGGGTTCGAAGAGCAGTACTTC.

This clone ranks as medium-sized. This sequence joins TRBV27 and TRBJ2-2, with a tentative D call TRBD1 (5 bases). CDR1 is MNHEY and CDR2 is SMNVEV in the germline V gene (reference sequence). Trimming took off 8 bases at V and 1 base at J, with 23 bases between the two ends. The CDR3 totals 18 residues. In DNA, the CDR3 is TGTGCCAGCGGACACCCTCCAGAGAAGCTTATGAACACCGGGGAGCTGTTTTTT. This translates into CASGHPPEKLMNTGELFF.

This chain connects TRBV9 to TRBJ1-2; 9 positions match TRBD1. This CDR3 has 14 amino acids. Germline CDR1 is SGDLS and CDR2 is YYNGEE. The V gene end was trimmed by 4 bases and the J gene end by 8 bases; junction bases not matched to a gene: 9. CDR3 DNA sequence: TGTGCCAGCAGCAGGGGAGGGACAGGGACCGGCTACACCTTC. Translation gives CASSRGGTGTGYTF.

J is TRBJ1-2 and V is TRBV11-2, with 8 nucleotides matching TRBD1. Germline assignment: CDR1 SGHAT and CDR2 FQNNGV. The CDR3 length is 16 residues. V lost 5 bases, J lost 4 bases, and 12 bases stayed unmatched. For the CDR3, the DNA is TGTGCCAGCAGCCAGATCAGGGGGCGAATTGGCTATGGCTACACCTTC. It is translated as CASSQIRGRIGYGYTF. Combining the CDR3 with reference TRBV11-2 and TRBJ1-2 gives the whole variable domain EAGVAQSPRYKIIEKRQSVAFWCNPISGHATLYWYQQILGQGPKLLIQFQNNGVVDDSQLPKDRFSAERLKGVDSTLKIQPAKLEDSAVYLCASSQIRGRIGYGYTFGSGTRLTVV.

V and J are TRBV19 and TRBJ2-5, with D possibly being TRBD2 (6 bases). V was shortened by 6 bases and J by 2 bases, with 19 bases between the two germline ends. CDR1 and CDR2 (germline): LNHDA, SQIVND (reference sequence). CDR3 length: 16 residues. Written as DNA, the CDR3 is TGTGCCAGTAGGGTCCGGGGAGGCGTCCCTCAAGAGACCCAGTACTTC. It codes for CASRVRGGVPQETQYF.

V gene TRBV2 combines with J gene TRBJ2-2; D is ambiguous. The germline V gene encodes CDR1 SNHLY and CDR2 FYNNEI. The V end lost 10 bases, the J end lost 5 bases, and 8 bases lay between the germline ends. The CDR3 runs to 11 residues. Written as DNA, the CDR3 is TGTGCCACCGACAATACCGGGGAGCTGTTTTTT. This gives the protein CATDNTGELFF.

The CDR3 loop reads CASTRSTKETQYF. CDR3 coding DNA: TGTGCCAGTACCCGATCGACTAAAGAGACCCAGTACTTC. The V call is TRBV19, the J call TRBJ2-5; D may be TRBD2 (5 bases). Trimming stripped 7 bases from V and 3 bases from J, with 12 bases between. Germline V gene data show CDR1 as LNHDA and CDR2 as SQIVND (reference sequence). CDR3 size: 13 residues.

The V and J genes are TRBV5-4 and TRBJ2-5, with 9 positions matching TRBD2. Germline CDR1 reads SGHNT; CDR2 reads YYREEE (reference sequence). The CDR3 runs to 15 residues. V shed 4 bases, J shed 6 bases, and the junction held 10 bases outside the gene matches. This chain's CDR3 is CASSPSGTAGQTQYF. The CDR3 DNA sequence: TGTGCCAGCAGCCCTAGCGGGACGGCCGGGCAGACCCAGTACTTC.

The rearrangement links TRBV24-1 to TRBJ1-4, with 8 bases aligning to TRBD1. The V gene end was trimmed by 4 bases and the J gene end by 1 base; junction bases not matched to a gene: 7. Germline CDR1 is KGHDR and CDR2 is SFDVKD. The CDR3 runs to 17 residues. The CDR3, as DNA: TGTGCCACCAGTGACCTCCCCGGACAGGGAACTAATGAAAAACTGTTTTTT. Translation: CATSDLPGQGTNEKLFF.

For the CDR3, the DNA is TGTGCCAGCAGCTTAAGGGGGTCAGATACGCAGTATTTT. Encoded protein: CASSLRGSDTQYF. This chain connects TRBV7-6 to TRBJ2-3, with TRBD1 as a possible D gene (6 bases). V lost 2 bases and J lost 4, with 7 bases in between. Germline lookup yields CDR1 SGHVS and CDR2 FNYEAQ. The CDR3 runs to 13 residues.